The sequence of this T cell receptor (beta chain) was determined in a study of shared clonotypes between healthy human individuals. This clone appeared once. Here immunoSEQ multiplex PCR was the method, and the copy in TCRdb shows in-frame clones only, minus some. Among more than 1.2 million clones, 98% were seen once, and the ten largest hold under 0.45%. Germline V gene sequence: CDR1 SGHKS, CDR2 YYEKEE (reference sequence). This CDR3 spans 12 amino acids. Trimming left V 4 bases short and J 4 bases short, with 7 bases between. This chain uses TRBV5-5 with TRBJ2-3; D is ambiguous. Sample: naive CD4+ T cells sorted from blood. Noted subset: CD45RA+ positively selected. The source of this sequence is a man aged 25-40 years in good health. CDR3 sequence: CASSDPADTQYF. The CDR3 DNA sequence: TGTGCCAGCAGCGATCCCGCAGATACGCAGTATTTT.